Listed below are T cell receptor beta chains from one sample, sequenced in a study of beta chain features in type 1 diabetes. Sequencing was performed with immunoSEQ multiplex PCR; in TCRdb, only in-frame clones are kept and a portion is missing. In the table there are 150,000 to 190,000 clones, about 7.3% of which are singletons. Sequences were obtained from central memory CD4+ T cells from blood. Receptors originate from a man aged 18 to 30 in good health. CDR3s include the opening cysteine and the closing phenylalanine or tryptophan. A D gene is named only where the DNA matches it firmly. Only part of the rows carry a size: once, few, many, or a class if the clone is expanded.

v_gene: TRBV5-1
len: 15
d_gene: TRBD2
abundance: few
j_gene: TRBJ2-7
CDR3nt: TGCGCCAGCAGCCCAGGGACTAGCGGGGTTTACGAGCAGTACTTC
CDR3aa: CASSPGTSGVYEQYF

v_gene: TRBV19
len: 13
d_gene: TRBD1
abundance: .
j_gene: TRBJ2-1
CDR3nt: TGTGCCAGTTCCGGGACAGGGCTCAATGAGCAGTTCTTC
CDR3aa: CASSGTGLNEQFF

v_gene: TRBV5-4
len: 15
d_gene: .
abundance: few
j_gene: TRBJ2-5
CDR3nt: TGTGCCAGCAGCTTGTACCTGGGGGGTCAAGAGACCCAGTACTTC
CDR3aa: CASSLYLGGQETQYF

v_gene: TRBV7-9
len: 14
d_gene: TRBD2
abundance: few
j_gene: TRBJ2-5
CDR3nt: TGTGCCAGCAGCCCGCCGGGTAGCGGGGAGACCCAGTACTTC
CDR3aa: CASSPPGSGETQYF

v_gene: TRBV29-1
len: 11
d_gene: .
abundance: .
j_gene: TRBJ1-2
CDR3nt: TGCAGCGCTGGCGAAGCGGGACTGACTTCCTTC
CDR3aa: CSAGEAGLTSF

v_gene: TRBV4-3
len: 15
d_gene: .
abundance: few
j_gene: TRBJ1-2
CDR3nt: TGCGCCAGCAGCCAAGAAGGGGTGGGGGGAAGGGGCTACACCTTC
CDR3aa: CASSQEGVGGRGYTF

v_gene: TRBV7-9
len: 13
d_gene: .
abundance: .
j_gene: TRBJ2-7
CDR3nt: TGTGCCAGCAGCTTATGGAGCTCCTACGAGCAGTACTTC
CDR3aa: CASSLWSSYEQYF

v_gene: TRBV30
len: 13
d_gene: .
abundance: .
j_gene: TRBJ2-7
CDR3nt: TGTGCCTGGAGTGGGGGCCTCGCCTACGAGCAGTACTTC
CDR3aa: CAWSGGLAYEQYF

v_gene: TRBV28
len: 15
d_gene: .
abundance: few
j_gene: TRBJ2-3
CDR3nt: TGTGCCAGCAGTTTAGCGGGCGCTAGCACAGATACGCAGTATTTT
CDR3aa: CASSLAGASTDTQYF

v_gene: TRBV7-2
len: 13
d_gene: .
abundance: .
j_gene: TRBJ1-6
CDR3nt: TGTGCCAGCAGCCAGGTACAGAATTCACCCCTCCACTTT
CDR3aa: CASSQVQNSPLHF

v_gene: TRBV18
len: 14
d_gene: .
abundance: few
j_gene: TRBJ1-4
CDR3nt: TGTGCCAGCTCCCCCGGACAGACTAATGAAAAACTGTTTTTT
CDR3aa: CASSPGQTNEKLFF

v_gene: TRBV9
len: 13
d_gene: .
abundance: few
j_gene: TRBJ1-2
CDR3nt: TGTGCCAGCAGCGTAGCCCAGGACTATGGCTACACCTTC
CDR3aa: CASSVAQDYGYTF

v_gene: TRBV19
len: 15
d_gene: TRBD2
abundance: .
j_gene: TRBJ2-1
CDR3nt: TGTGCCAGTAGTACTAGCGGGAGATCCTACAATGAGCAGTTCTTC
CDR3aa: CASSTSGRSYNEQFF

v_gene: TRBV30
len: 14
d_gene: TRBD1
abundance: .
j_gene: TRBJ1-2
CDR3nt: TGTGCAGGGAGGCAGGGGGAAGGGAACTATGGCTACACCTTC
CDR3aa: CAGRQGEGNYGYTF

v_gene: TRBV28
len: 17
d_gene: TRBD1
abundance: .
j_gene: TRBJ2-5
CDR3nt: TGTGCCAGCAGGGGGCCACTGGACAGGGAGAGGCAAGAGACCCAGTACTTC
CDR3aa: CASRGPLDRERQETQYF

v_gene: TRBV11-3
len: 15
d_gene: .
abundance: few
j_gene: TRBJ1-5
CDR3nt: TGTGCCAGCAGCTTGTCACAATATAGCAATCAGCCCCAGCATTTT
CDR3aa: CASSLSQYSNQPQHF

v_gene: TRBV29-1
len: 12
d_gene: .
abundance: many
j_gene: TRBJ1-1
CDR3nt: TGCAGCGTGCGTGGGAGGGGCACTGAAGCTTTCTTT
CDR3aa: CSVRGRGTEAFF

v_gene: TRBV28
len: 13
d_gene: .
abundance: few
j_gene: TRBJ2-7
CDR3nt: TGTGCCAGCAGTTCGACAGCTCCCTACGAGCAGTACTTC
CDR3aa: CASSSTAPYEQYF

v_gene: TRBV7-2
len: 13
d_gene: .
abundance: many
j_gene: TRBJ2-1
CDR3nt: TGTGCCAGCAGCTTAGACAGGGAGGGTGAGCAGTTCTTC
CDR3aa: CASSLDREGEQFF

v_gene: TRBV30
len: 13
d_gene: TRBD2
abundance: few
j_gene: TRBJ2-3
CDR3nt: TGTGCCTGGGTAGCGGGAGATCCAGATACGCAGTATTTT
CDR3aa: CAWVAGDPDTQYF

v_gene: TRBV5-1
len: 15
d_gene: TRBD2
abundance: few
j_gene: TRBJ2-1
CDR3nt: TGCGCCAGCAGCTGGGGGGCGGGAGGGCCTGATGAGCAGTTCTTC
CDR3aa: CASSWGAGGPDEQFF

v_gene: TRBV7-7
len: 15
d_gene: .
abundance: few
j_gene: TRBJ1-4
CDR3nt: TGTGCTAGCAGCTTAGCGAGTGGAACTAATGAAAAACTGTTTTTT
CDR3aa: CASSLASGTNEKLFF

v_gene: TRBV6-1
len: 13
d_gene: TRBD1
abundance: .
j_gene: TRBJ1-2
CDR3nt: TGTGCCAGCAGGCCCGGGACAGACTATGGCTACACCTTC
CDR3aa: CASRPGTDYGYTF

v_gene: TRBV5-6
len: 15
d_gene: .
abundance: many
j_gene: TRBJ2-5
CDR3nt: TGTGCCAGCAGCGGGCTCCAGGCCAGGATAGAGACCCAGTACTTC
CDR3aa: CASSGLQARIETQYF

v_gene: TRBV6-5
len: 14
d_gene: TRBD2
abundance: few
j_gene: TRBJ2-1
CDR3nt: TGTGCCAGCAGTTCTCTACTAGCGGACAATGAGCAGTTCTTC
CDR3aa: CASSSLLADNEQFF

v_gene: TRBV4-3
len: 15
d_gene: TRBD1
abundance: few
j_gene: TRBJ2-7
CDR3nt: TGCGCCAGCAGCCAGCAGACAGGGGAGACCTACGAGCAGTACTTC
CDR3aa: CASSQQTGETYEQYF

v_gene: TRBV30
len: 16
d_gene: TRBD1
abundance: .
j_gene: TRBJ1-3
CDR3nt: TGTGCCTGGAGCTTAGGACAGGTTGACTCTGGAAACACCATATATTTT
CDR3aa: CAWSLGQVDSGNTIYF

v_gene: TRBV6-5
len: 14
d_gene: .
abundance: few
j_gene: TRBJ1-6
CDR3nt: TGTGCCAGCGCCCAATGGTCAGGCAATTCACCCCTCCACTTT
CDR3aa: CASAQWSGNSPLHF

v_gene: TRBV7-9
len: 14
d_gene: .
abundance: .
j_gene: TRBJ1-2
CDR3nt: TGTGCCAGCAGCCCCAGGGTCGGGAACTATGGCTACACCTTC
CDR3aa: CASSPRVGNYGYTF

v_gene: TRBV7-2
len: 15
d_gene: .
abundance: .
j_gene: TRBJ2-7
CDR3nt: TGTGCCAGCAGCTTAGGCCCGGACACAACCTACGAGCAGTACTTC
CDR3aa: CASSLGPDTTYEQYF

v_gene: TRBV27
len: 12
d_gene: TRBD1
abundance: .
j_gene: TRBJ1-1
CDR3nt: TGTGCCACCCAAGACAGGGGGCGTGAAGCTTTCTTT
CDR3aa: CATQDRGREAFF

v_gene: TRBV18
len: 15
d_gene: .
abundance: .
j_gene: TRBJ1-2
CDR3nt: TGTGCCAGCTCACCGGGGGCCAGCGGTTACTATGGCTACACCTTC
CDR3aa: CASSPGASGYYGYTF

v_gene: TRBV29-1
len: 13
d_gene: TRBD1
abundance: few
j_gene: TRBJ1-1
CDR3nt: TGCAGCGTTGAAGGACAGGGCGGGACTGAAGCTTTCTTT
CDR3aa: CSVEGQGGTEAFF

v_gene: TRBV4-3
len: 17
d_gene: TRBD2
abundance: few
j_gene: TRBJ2-3
CDR3nt: TGCGCCAGCAGCCGCGGGACTAGCGGGGGGTTTGGAGATACGCAGTATTTT
CDR3aa: CASSRGTSGGFGDTQYF

v_gene: TRBV7-2
len: 12
d_gene: TRBD1
abundance: few
j_gene: TRBJ1-1
CDR3nt: TGTGCCAGCAGCTTGCAGGGGGGTGAAGCTTTCTTT
CDR3aa: CASSLQGGEAFF

v_gene: TRBV19
len: 14
d_gene: TRBD1
abundance: few
j_gene: TRBJ2-1
CDR3nt: TGTGCCAGTAGTATTTTACAGGGGATCAATGAGCAGTTCTTC
CDR3aa: CASSILQGINEQFF

v_gene: TRBV7-9
len: 14
d_gene: .
abundance: many
j_gene: TRBJ2-3
CDR3nt: TGTGCCAGCAGCTTAGGAGCTTACACAGATACGCAGTATTTT
CDR3aa: CASSLGAYTDTQYF

v_gene: TRBV30
len: 14
d_gene: .
abundance: many
j_gene: TRBJ2-1
CDR3nt: TGTGCCTGGAGTATAACCTACGGGTACAATGAGCAGTTCTTC
CDR3aa: CAWSITYGYNEQFF

v_gene: TRBV5-6
len: 15
d_gene: .
abundance: few
j_gene: TRBJ2-7
CDR3nt: TGTGCCAGCAGCCTTCAGGGCGTTGGGGCCTACGAGCAGTACTTC
CDR3aa: CASSLQGVGAYEQYF

v_gene: TRBV18
len: 16
d_gene: .
abundance: few
j_gene: TRBJ1-1
CDR3nt: TGTGCCAGCTCACCTCGGGCCGTAGGGGGGAACACTGAAGCTTTCTTT
CDR3aa: CASSPRAVGGNTEAFF

v_gene: TRBV5-1
len: 16
d_gene: .
abundance: few
j_gene: TRBJ2-3
CDR3nt: TGCGCCAGCAGCTTGACTCCAGAAAAGGAGACAGATACGCAGTATTTT
CDR3aa: CASSLTPEKETDTQYF

v_gene: TRBV7-8
len: 14
d_gene: .
abundance: few
j_gene: TRBJ1-4
CDR3nt: TGTGCCAGCAGCCCCCGGGACATTGTTGAAAAACTGTTTTTT
CDR3aa: CASSPRDIVEKLFF

v_gene: TRBV4-2
len: 14
d_gene: TRBD1
abundance: .
j_gene: TRBJ2-1
CDR3nt: TGTGCCAGCAGCCCCGAGACAGGGCGAGATGAGCAGTTCTTC
CDR3aa: CASSPETGRDEQFF

v_gene: TRBV29-1
len: 15
d_gene: TRBD1
abundance: .
j_gene: TRBJ2-5
CDR3nt: TGCAGCGTTGGGGACAGGGGGCTCGTGAGAGAGACCCAGTACTTC
CDR3aa: CSVGDRGLVRETQYF

v_gene: TRBV7-2
len: 15
d_gene: .
abundance: .
j_gene: TRBJ1-4
CDR3nt: TGTGCCAGCAGCTTAGCACGGGGGGGGAATGAAAAACTGTTTTTT
CDR3aa: CASSLARGGNEKLFF

v_gene: TRBV5-1
len: 14
d_gene: TRBD1
abundance: .
j_gene: TRBJ1-1
CDR3nt: TGCGCCAGCAGCGGGGGACAGCCGAACACTGAAGCTTTCTTT
CDR3aa: CASSGGQPNTEAFF

v_gene: TRBV28
len: 14
d_gene: TRBD1
abundance: .
j_gene: TRBJ2-2
CDR3nt: TGTGCCAGCAGTCCCCCCCAGGGGGCCGGGGAGCTGTTTTTT
CDR3aa: CASSPPQGAGELFF

v_gene: TRBV10-3
len: 12
d_gene: .
abundance: .
j_gene: TRBJ1-1
CDR3nt: TGTGCCATCAGGGCACCGAACACTGAAGCTTTCTTT
CDR3aa: CAIRAPNTEAFF

v_gene: TRBV2
len: 16
d_gene: TRBD1
abundance: few
j_gene: TRBJ1-5
CDR3nt: TGTGCCAGCAGTGGGACAGGCTTCACCGAAAATCAGCCCCAGCATTTT
CDR3aa: CASSGTGFTENQPQHF

v_gene: TRBV14
len: 13
d_gene: .
abundance: .
j_gene: TRBJ2-4
CDR3nt: TGTGCCAGCTCACAGGGTGACAAAAACATTCAGTACTTC
CDR3aa: CASSQGDKNIQYF